Shown below are 22 T cell receptor beta chains from a single sample sequenced in a study of preoperative IRX-2 immunotherapy in early breast cancer (dated by TCRdb to the late 2010s). Library construction relied on the immunoSEQ multiplex PCR assay. Entries here come from immuneACCESS through TCRdb and include only in-frame sequences with V and J called. Some clones fail to appear in such tables; in the studies checked, an unresolved V gene covers under half of the shortfall, and the cause of the remainder is unknown. The sample contains around 35,000 clones, roughly 96% of them found a single time. Clones ranked in the top ten supply 6.4% of the sample. Sample treatment or condition, as interpreted from the label and publication: preoperative locoregional IRX-2 cytokine immunotherapy. This specimen was taken from a patient treated with IRX-2 immunotherapy. The receptor set was obtained from a human donor with breast cancer.

The chain couples TRBV5-1 to TRBJ2-2, with 8 nucleotides matching TRBD2. Germline CDR1 is SGHRS and CDR2 is YFSETQ. This CDR3 comprises 16 residues. V lost 0 bases to trimming and J lost 4 bases; unmatched junction nucleotides: 5. The CDR3 DNA sequence: TGCGCCAGCAGCTTGGAGTCTAGCGGGTTCACCGGGGAGCTGTTTTTT. It yields the protein CASSLESSGFTGELFF.

The CDR3 protein is CASSTPTGWSYEQYF. The CDR3 DNA follows: TGTGCCAGTAGCACCCCGACCGGGTGGAGCTACGAGCAGTACTTC. The chain has TRBV19 and TRBJ2-7; D not resolved. V gave up 6 bases and J gave up 3 bases, with 18 bases separating them. Germline V lookup: CDR1 LNHDA, CDR2 SQIVND (reference sequence). This CDR3 comprises 15 residues.

This chain connects TRBV18 to TRBJ1-5; D uncertain. The CDR3 totals 16 residues. The V gene's germline CDR1 is KGHSH and CDR2 LQKENI. V was cut by 3 bases and J by 4 bases, with 16 bases left in between. CDR3 nucleotide sequence: TGTGCCAGCTCACCTAACGTAGGGCAACGGAATCAGCCCCAGCATTTT. Protein sequence: CASSPNVGQRNQPQHF.

The chain joins TRBV28 to TRBJ1-1; TRBD1 might be the D (6 bases). Trimming removed 6 bases from V and 2 bases from J, with 16 bases in between. Germline V gene lookup returns CDR1 MDHEN and CDR2 SYDVKM. This CDR3 is built from 15 residues. CDR3 nucleotides: TGTGCCAGCAGGTCCCCCCGGGGGCAAAACACTGAAGCTTTCTTT. Translated: CASRSPRGQNTEAFF.

The chain carries TRBV27 and TRBJ2-5; 7 positions match TRBD2. This CDR3 has 15 residues. Trimming removed 4 bases from V and 5 bases from J; junction bases left unmatched: 10. The germline CDR1 and CDR2 sequences are MNHEY and SMNVEV (reference sequence). The CDR3 DNA follows: TGTGCCAGCAGTTCTTTGGACGGGGGGTCGGAGACCCAGTACTTC. Encoded protein: CASSSLDGGSETQYF.

The chain links TRBV5-1 to TRBJ2-7, with D possibly matching TRBD2 (5 bases). Deletions cut 0 bases from V and 5 bases from J, with 9 bases between. The CDR3 runs to 13 residues. CDR1 is SGHRS, CDR2 YFSETQ, per germline. The CDR3 DNA follows: TGCGCCAGCAGCTTGGCGCCCGGGAACGAGCAGTACTTC. It is translated as CASSLAPGNEQYF.

This clone was detected only a few times. This chain links TRBV11-2 with TRBJ1-2, with D uncertain. Per the germline V gene, CDR1 is SGHAT and CDR2 is FQNNGV. CDR3 length: 12 residues. Trimming took 3 bases from V and 7 from J, leaving 9 bases between them. CDR3 protein: CASSLGGSGYTF. CDR3 sequence (DNA): TGTGCCAGCAGCTTGGGCGGAAGTGGCTACACCTTC.

The chain has TRBV6-5 and TRBJ1-1; 7 bases fit TRBD1. J gave up 4 bases and V 11 bases, and 13 bases lay outside the gene matches. This CDR3 is 14 amino acids long. Germline CDR1 and CDR2: MNHEY and SVGAGI. The CDR3 nucleotides are TGTGCCTCCCACAGGGGCCCTGCCAGCACTGAAGCTTTCTTT. Encoded protein: CASHRGPASTEAFF.

The CDR3 nucleotides are TGTGCCAGCAGTCCCCGGACTAGCGGTTACAATGAGCAGTTCTTC. It is translated as CASSPRTSGYNEQFF. The chain links TRBV27 to TRBJ2-1, with 10 nucleotides matching TRBD2. The CDR3 runs to 15 residues. V dropped 5 bases and J dropped 4; count of bases not matched to a gene: 5. Germline CDR1 MNHEY, CDR2 SMNVEV (reference sequence).

The genes are TRBV19 and TRBJ2-4; unclear D gene. The germline V gene encodes CDR1 LNHDA and CDR2 SQIVND (reference sequence). The V and J ends lost 5 bases and 5 bases respectively, with 13 bases between them. The CDR3 runs 14 residues. For the CDR3, the DNA is TGTGCCAGTAGTGAAACCGGGCGTCAAAACATTCAGTACTTC. It encodes CASSETGRQNIQYF.

This chain connects TRBV15 to TRBJ1-1; D uncertain. Trimming shortened V by 0 bases and J by 2 bases, and 7 bases separated the two germline ends. Per germline, CDR1 LNHNV and CDR2 YYDKDF (reference sequence). The CDR3 sequence is 14 residues long. This CDR3 reads CATSREEHNTEAFF. CDR3 nucleotides: TGTGCCACCAGCAGAGAAGAACATAACACTGAAGCTTTCTTT. Combining the CDR3 with reference TRBV15 and TRBJ1-1 gives the whole variable domain DAMVIQNPRYQVTQFGKPVTLSCSQTLNHNVMYWYQQKSSQAPKLLFHYYDKDFNNEADTPDNFQSRRPNTSFCFLDIRSPGLGDTAMYLCATSREEHNTEAFFGQGTRLTVV.

The CDR3 DNA follows: TGTGCCAGCTCTCCTCTCCCCTCGAACACTGAAGCTTTCTTT. Translated: CASSPLPSNTEAFF. The chain links TRBV18 to TRBJ1-1; D is uncertain. This CDR3 contains 14 residues. Trimming removed 6 bases from V and 1 base from J, with 12 bases in between. Per germline, CDR1 KGHSH and CDR2 LQKENI.

The V and J genes are TRBV5-4 and TRBJ2-1; TRBD2 matches 12 bases. The CDR3 spans 15 residues. V shed 4 bases and J 4 bases; nucleotides not matched to a gene: 3. Germline-derived CDR1 and CDR2 are SGHNT and YYREEE (reference sequence). The CDR3 sequence is CASSGGLAGYNEQFF. The CDR3 bases are TGTGCCAGCAGCGGTGGACTAGCGGGGTACAATGAGCAGTTCTTC.

This clone was recorded only once. This chain connects TRBV25-1 to TRBJ1-5, with D tentatively TRBD1 (5 bases). CDR1 and CDR2 (germline): MGHDK, SYGVNS. The CDR3 covers 14 residues. V dropped 2 bases and J dropped 9 bases, with 14 bases sitting between them. Here the CDR3 DNA reads TGTGCCAGCAGTGAAGCCCAGGGCTATGGGCCCCAGCATTTT. This sequence encodes CASSEAQGYGPQHF.

The chain uses TRBV28 and TRBJ2-6; 8 nucleotides agree with TRBD1. This CDR3 is 16 amino acids long. V was clipped by 5 bases and J by 2 bases; unmatched bases: 5. CDR1 MDHEN and CDR2 SYDVKM come from the germline V gene. CDR3 in amino acids: CASSVQGDTGANVLTF. CDR3 nucleotides: TGTGCCAGCAGTGTACAGGGGGACACTGGGGCCAACGTCCTGACTTTC.

The chain combines TRBV27 with TRBJ1-1; D possibly corresponds to TRBD1 (5 bases). V was trimmed by 3 bases and J by 4 bases, leaving 9 bases between them. CDR3 size: 13 residues. CDR1 and CDR2 (germline): MNHEY, SMNVEV (reference sequence). CDR3 in amino acids: CASSLWRGTEAFF. CDR3 coding DNA: TGTGCCAGCAGTTTGTGGAGGGGCACTGAAGCTTTCTTT.

The chain couples TRBV9 to TRBJ1-1; 7 nucleotides agree with TRBD1. CDR3 length: 14 residues. J was trimmed by 4 bases and V by 0 bases; bases with no gene match: 3. Germline loops: CDR1 SGDLS, CDR2 YYNGEE. As DNA, the CDR3 is TGTGCCAGCAGCGTAGGGGACAGATCCACTGAAGCTTTCTTT. Translation gives CASSVGDRSTEAFF.

The rearrangement joins TRBV28 to TRBJ2-7, with 9 bases fitting TRBD1. V shed 6 bases, J shed 4 bases, and the junction held 10 bases outside the gene matches. Germline V gene lookup returns CDR1 MDHEN and CDR2 SYDVKM. CDR3 length: 15 residues. The CDR3 loop is CASSSPGQGRYEQYF. In DNA form, the CDR3 reads TGTGCCAGCAGCTCTCCGGGACAGGGCCGATACGAGCAGTACTTC.

Written as DNA, the CDR3 is TGTGCCAGCAAGGCTTGGGGTAGCCCCGGTGAGCAGTTCTTC. This codes for CASKAWGSPGEQFF. This chain connects TRBV28 to TRBJ2-1; D gene uncertain. This CDR3 is 14 amino acids long. Germline values: CDR1 MDHEN, CDR2 SYDVKM. Between the trimmed V and J ends, which lost 7 bases and 9 bases, there was a span of 19 bases.

The gene calls are TRBV5-3 and TRBJ2-1, with 12 bases lining up with TRBD2. TRBV5-3 is flagged as an ORF with uncertain function. V lost 0 bases, J lost 0 bases, and 4 bases stayed unmatched. The CDR3 is 18 residues long. CDR3 bases: TGTGCCAGAAGCTTGGTGGGACTAGCGGGTAGCTCCTACAATGAGCAGTTCTTC. The encoded protein is CARSLVGLAGSSYNEQFF.

In its sample, this clone was seen once. This chain uses TRBV27 with TRBJ2-1; D is possibly TRBD1 or TRBD2 (6 bases each). This CDR3 is 15 amino acids long. V was trimmed by 6 bases and J by 0 bases, leaving 12 bases between them. Germline loops: CDR1 MNHEY, CDR2 SMNVEV (reference sequence). In nucleotides, the CDR3 is TGTGCCAGCAGGGGGGGACACTTCTCCTACAATGAGCAGTTCTTC. Its protein product is CASRGGHFSYNEQFF.

This clone occurred once. The chain joins TRBV27 to TRBJ2-3; 11 positions match TRBD1. The CDR3 totals 17 residues. CDR1 and CDR2 from the germline V gene are MNHEY and SMNVEV (reference sequence). The junction had 7 bases not matched to a gene; V was cut back by 1 base and J by 4 bases. CDR3 nucleotides: TGTGCCAGCAGTTTATTGGGGACAGGGGGTGTATCAGATACGCAGTATTTT. It yields the protein CASSLLGTGGVSDTQYF.